The 3 T cell receptor beta chains below were found in one sample sequenced in a study of blood T cell repertoires in COVID-19. Data came from immunoSEQ multiplex PCR; TCRdb stores just in-frame clones and leaves some out. The table has around 310,000 clones, 75% to 90% seen once. Sequenced sample: peripheral blood. The receptors were sampled from a woman in her fifties or sixties with acute or convalescent COVID-19.

The chain combines TRBV27 with TRBJ2-5; D perhaps matches TRBD2 (6 bases). Germline CDR1 is MNHEY and CDR2 is SMNVEV (reference sequence). The V end lost 6 bases, the J end lost 3 bases, and 14 bases lay between the germline ends. This CDR3 spans 14 amino acids. Here the CDR3 reads CASSIGTSKETQYF. The DNA for the CDR3 is TGTGCCAGCAGCATAGGAACTAGCAAAGAGACCCAGTACTTC.

This sequence joins TRBV4-1 and TRBJ2-7; 10 nucleotides align to TRBD1. The CDR3 has 14 residues. The germline V gene encodes CDR1 MGHRA and CDR2 YSYEKL. V lost 2 bases and J lost 5; bases outside the gene matches: 3. CDR3 DNA sequence: TGCGCCAGCAGCCAAAGACAGGGGGCCAACGAGCAGTACTTC. Translated: CASSQRQGANEQYF.

The chain uses TRBV25-1 and TRBJ1-4; D is possibly TRBD1 (5 bases). This CDR3 is built from 15 residues. Looked up from germline, CDR1 is MGHDK and CDR2 is SYGVNS. V was shortened by 6 bases and J by 5 bases, with 16 bases between the two germline ends. CDR3: CASSPMQGGNEKLFF. The CDR3 DNA sequence: TGTGCCAGCAGCCCTATGCAGGGTGGGAATGAAAAACTGTTTTTT.